This T cell receptor (beta chain) originates from a study of blood T cell repertoires in COVID-19. In the study overall: Researchers got acute and convalescent COVID-19 samples from the United States, Italy and Spain. PBMCs, B-cell-depleted T cells, or T cells provided the cDNA or gDNA that made up the material.

In the study's own analysis: Nucleated cell counts were estimated from reference gene primer amplification. The protocol was immunoSEQ multiplex PCR, while the TCRdb copy is restricted to in-frame clones and leaves out a portion. Clonal size and the V and J genes are those of that table, whereas D and trimming came from the DNA. The sample includes 34,000 or so clones, more than 75% seen only once; the top ten take under 35%. CDR1 GTSNPN and CDR2 SVGIG come from the germline V gene (reference sequence). This CDR3 has 15 amino acids. The V and J ends lost 0 bases and 2 bases respectively, with 11 bases between them.

The receptor comes from an elderly man with acute or convalescent COVID-19. The J gene is TRBJ1-3, the V gene TRBV30, with D possibly being TRBD1 (6 bases). Sequenced material: peripheral blood. In DNA, the CDR3 is TGTGCCTGGAGTGTACTTTCAGGGGCTGGAAACACCATATATTTT. This translates into CAWSVLSGAGNTIYF.